This T cell receptor beta chain came from a study of breast tumors, draining lymph nodes, adjacent tissues. Samples came from axillary lymph nodes draining the breast cancer. This clonotype occurred many times. Its target is unknown. The CDR3 contains 15 residues. Germline V gives CDR1 SGHTA, CDR2 FQGTGA. With 5 bases clipped from V and 1 base from J, the junction kept 7 bases outside the gene matches. TCRdb redid the calling of the multiplex PCR reads with MiXCR, one entry per CDR3 protein. The data contain around 190,000 distinct CDR3 sequences, about 33% of them singletons. General study results and limits: Tumors had less TCR diversity than lymph nodes, more than nontumor tissue. Luminal-like breast cancer showed significantly greater tumor-nontumor repertoire similarity than basal-like breast cancer did.

The chain combines TRBV7-3 with TRBJ2-7, with TRBD1 matching 8 bases. The TCR comes from a female donor with breast cancer. Some clones in this sample may be carry-over from other donors' samples. Sequenced input: axillary lymph node tissue. The CDR3 nucleotides are TGTGCCAGCAGCCCTGGACAGGGACTTTCCTACGAGCAGTACTTC. It is translated as CASSPGQGLSYEQYF. Full variable domain (remainder filled in from reference TRBV7-3 and TRBJ2-7): GAGVSQTPSNKVTEKGKYVELRCDPISGHTALYWYRQSLGQGPEFLIYFQGTGAADDSGLPNDRFFAVRPEGSVSTLKIQRTERGDSAVYLCASSPGQGLSYEQYFGPGTRLTVT.